This T cell receptor beta chain was recorded in a study of vaccination effects on CD4 cells after COVID-19. Sequencing in the ViraFEST assay came after antigen-specific CD4+ T cells had been expanded with viral peptide pools, which were used to stimulate PBMC. The culture ran for approximately 10 days before CD4+ T cells were isolated. The healthy vaccine recipients, who had no prior SARS-CoV-2 infection, showed negative nucleocapsid antibodies. PBMC cultures contained around 2 million cells per well, 7.5 to 10 IU/ml IL-2 and roughly 9.4 ug/ml peptides. Cells had half their medium changed to IL-2 medium on days 3 and 7. A note on this clone: The antigen is undetermined.

Sequencing was performed with immunoSEQ multiplex PCR; in TCRdb, only in-frame clones are kept and a portion is missing. This table holds roughly 30,000 clones, about four fifths found once. The germline V gene encodes CDR1 LNHDA and CDR2 SQIVND (reference sequence). The J segment lost 5 bases and the V segment lost 1 base, leaving 3 bases of the junction unmatched. CDR3 size: 15 residues. V and J are TRBV19 and TRBJ1-2; 11 bases are a match to TRBD1. The receptor was derived from a human donor who received a COVID-19 vaccine. Sequences were derived from CD4+ T cells from PBMCs cultured with SARS-CoV-2 spike peptides, sampled before COVID-19 vaccination. CDR3 region: CASSIAGTGGYGYTF. CDR3 DNA sequence: TGTGCCAGTAGTATAGCCGGGACAGGGGGTTATGGCTACACCTTC.